The present T cell receptor beta chain was sequenced within a study of shared clonotypes between healthy human individuals. Study-wide background: CD4 naive and CD4 memory each took three plates per donor, while CD8 naive took two and CD8 memory one. Study findings and constraints: Naive CD4 clonotypes were shared across several donors at about 5.3%.

Memory CD4+ cells were the fraction left after CD45RA+ naive selection. Here immunoSEQ multiplex PCR was the method, and the copy in TCRdb shows in-frame clones only, minus some. Altogether under 2.5 million clones are present, 80% to 95% being singletons, with the ten largest covering about 0.36%. Germline CDR1 MDHEN, CDR2 SYDVKM. The V end was cut by 7 bases, the J end by 4 bases, with 14 bases between. This CDR3 comprises 15 residues. Comments on this clone: Antigen specificity is unknown.

The specimen was naive CD4+ T cells from PBMCs. Sample subset: CD45RA+ positively selected. This chain joins TRBV28 and TRBJ2-6; D is tentatively TRBD1 or TRBD2 (6 bases each). The clonotype originates from a man younger than 35 in good health. Some clones in this sample may be carry-over from other donors' samples. CDR3: CASTLGGSGANVLTF. As DNA, the CDR3 is TGTGCCAGCACCCTAGGGGGGTCCGGGGCCAACGTCCTGACTTTC.